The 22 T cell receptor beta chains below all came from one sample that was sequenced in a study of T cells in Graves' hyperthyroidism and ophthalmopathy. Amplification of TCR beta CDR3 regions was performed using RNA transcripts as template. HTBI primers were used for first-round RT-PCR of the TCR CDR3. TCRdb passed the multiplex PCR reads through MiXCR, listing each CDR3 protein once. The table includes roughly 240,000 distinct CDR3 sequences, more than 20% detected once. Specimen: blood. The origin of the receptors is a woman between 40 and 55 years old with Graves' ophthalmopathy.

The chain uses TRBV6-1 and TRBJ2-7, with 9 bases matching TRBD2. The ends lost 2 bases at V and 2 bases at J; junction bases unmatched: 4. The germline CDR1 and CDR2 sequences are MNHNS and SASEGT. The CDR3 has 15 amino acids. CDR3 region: CASSETAGGTYEQYF. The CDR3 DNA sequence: TGTGCCAGCAGTGAAACGGCGGGAGGGACCTACGAGCAGTACTTC.

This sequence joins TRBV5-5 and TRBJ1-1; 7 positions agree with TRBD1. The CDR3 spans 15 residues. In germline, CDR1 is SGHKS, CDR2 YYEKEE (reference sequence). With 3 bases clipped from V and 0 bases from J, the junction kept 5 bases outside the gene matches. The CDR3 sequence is CASSWNRGLNTEAFF. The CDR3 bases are TGTGCCAGCAGCTGGAACAGGGGTCTGAACACTGAAGCTTTCTTT.

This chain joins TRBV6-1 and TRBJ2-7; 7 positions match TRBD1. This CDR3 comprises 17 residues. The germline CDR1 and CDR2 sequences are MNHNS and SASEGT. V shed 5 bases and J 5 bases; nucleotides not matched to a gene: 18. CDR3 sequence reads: CASSPGWATGLIDEQYF. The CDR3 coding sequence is TGTGCCAGCAGTCCGGGATGGGCGACAGGGTTGATCGACGAGCAGTACTTC.

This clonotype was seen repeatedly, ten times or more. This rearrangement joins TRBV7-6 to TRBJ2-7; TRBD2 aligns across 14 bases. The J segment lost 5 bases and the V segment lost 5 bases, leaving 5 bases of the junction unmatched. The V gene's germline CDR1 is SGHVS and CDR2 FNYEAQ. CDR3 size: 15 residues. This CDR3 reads CASSGGTSGGNEQYF. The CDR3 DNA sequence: TGTGCCAGCAGCGGCGGGACTAGCGGGGGAAACGAGCAGTACTTC. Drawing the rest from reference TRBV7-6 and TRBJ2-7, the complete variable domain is GAGVSQSPRYKVTKRGQDVALRCDPISGHVSLYWYRQALGQGPEFLTYFNYEAQQDKSGLPNDRFSAERPEGSISTLTIQRTEQRDSAMYRCASSGGTSGGNEQYFGPGTRLTVT.

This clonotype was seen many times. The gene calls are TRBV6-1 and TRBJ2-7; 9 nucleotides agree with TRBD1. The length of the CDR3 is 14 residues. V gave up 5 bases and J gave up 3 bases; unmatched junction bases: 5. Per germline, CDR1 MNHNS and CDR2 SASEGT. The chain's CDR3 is CASSRQGDGYEQYF. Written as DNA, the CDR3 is TGTGCCAGCAGTCGACAGGGGGACGGCTACGAGCAGTACTTC.

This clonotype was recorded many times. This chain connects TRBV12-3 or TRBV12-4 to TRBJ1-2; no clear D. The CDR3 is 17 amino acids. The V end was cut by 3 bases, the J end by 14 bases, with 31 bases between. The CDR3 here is CASSFHGSKDGPKARTF. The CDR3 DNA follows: TGTGCCAGCAGTTTTCATGGCAGTAAGGACGGACCCAAGGCACGAACCTTC.

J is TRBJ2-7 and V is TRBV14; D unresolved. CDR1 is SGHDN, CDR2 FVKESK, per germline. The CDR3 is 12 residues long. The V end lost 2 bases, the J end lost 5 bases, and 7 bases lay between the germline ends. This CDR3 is CASSQKLDEQYF. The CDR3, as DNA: TGTGCCAGCAGCCAAAAGCTGGACGAGCAGTACTTC.

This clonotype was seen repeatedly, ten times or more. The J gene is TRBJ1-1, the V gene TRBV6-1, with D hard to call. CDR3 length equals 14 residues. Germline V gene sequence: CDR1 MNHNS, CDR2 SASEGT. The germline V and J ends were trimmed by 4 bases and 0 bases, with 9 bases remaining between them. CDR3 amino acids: CASSVGRMNTEAFF. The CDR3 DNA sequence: TGTGCCAGCAGTGTGGGTCGTATGAACACTGAAGCTTTCTTT.

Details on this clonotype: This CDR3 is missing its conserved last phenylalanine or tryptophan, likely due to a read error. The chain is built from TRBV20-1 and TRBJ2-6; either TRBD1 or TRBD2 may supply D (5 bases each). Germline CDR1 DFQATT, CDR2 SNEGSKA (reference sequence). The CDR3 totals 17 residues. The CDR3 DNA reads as TGCAGTACTAGAGTTCCTCAGGGCCCCAAAGCGGCCAACGTCCTGACTCTC. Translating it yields CSTRVPQGPKAANVLTL.

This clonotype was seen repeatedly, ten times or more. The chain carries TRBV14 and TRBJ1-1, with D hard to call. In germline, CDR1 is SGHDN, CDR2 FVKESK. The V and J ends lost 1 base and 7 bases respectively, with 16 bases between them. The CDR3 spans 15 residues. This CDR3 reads CASSQVRAQVGEAFF. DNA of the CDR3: TGTGCCAGCAGCCAAGTTCGCGCCCAAGTAGGTGAAGCTTTCTTT.

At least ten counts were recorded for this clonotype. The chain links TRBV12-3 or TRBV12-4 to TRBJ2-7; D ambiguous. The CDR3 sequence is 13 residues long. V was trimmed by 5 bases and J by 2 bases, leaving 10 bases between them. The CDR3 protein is CASSIRTTYEQYF. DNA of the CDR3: TGTGCCAGCAGTATAAGGACCACCTACGAGCAGTACTTC.

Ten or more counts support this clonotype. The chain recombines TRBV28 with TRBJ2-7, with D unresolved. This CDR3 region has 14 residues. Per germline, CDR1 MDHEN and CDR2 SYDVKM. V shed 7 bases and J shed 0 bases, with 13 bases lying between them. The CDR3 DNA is TGTGCCAGCACCATTTCGACTGGCTCCTACGAGCAGTACTTC. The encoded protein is CASTISTGSYEQYF. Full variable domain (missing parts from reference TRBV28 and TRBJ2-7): DVKVTQSSRYLVKRTGEKVFLECVQDMDHENMFWYRQDPGLGLRLIYFSYDVKMKEKGDIPEGYSVSREKKERFSLILESASTNQTSMYLCASTISTGSYEQYFGPGTRLTVT.

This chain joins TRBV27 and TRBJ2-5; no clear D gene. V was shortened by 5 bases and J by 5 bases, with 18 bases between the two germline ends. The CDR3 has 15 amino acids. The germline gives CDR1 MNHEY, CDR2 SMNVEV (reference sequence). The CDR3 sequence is CASSLRPASRETQYF. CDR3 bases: TGTGCCAGCAGTCTTAGACCCGCAAGCCGCGAGACCCAGTACTTC.

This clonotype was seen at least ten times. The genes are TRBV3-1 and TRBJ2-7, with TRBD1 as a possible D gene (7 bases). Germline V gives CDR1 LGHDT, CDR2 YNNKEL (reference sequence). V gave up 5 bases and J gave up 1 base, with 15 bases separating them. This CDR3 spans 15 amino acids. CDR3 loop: CASSLTGAGSYEQYF. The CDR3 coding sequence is TGTGCCAGCAGCTTAACAGGGGCGGGGTCCTACGAGCAGTACTTC.

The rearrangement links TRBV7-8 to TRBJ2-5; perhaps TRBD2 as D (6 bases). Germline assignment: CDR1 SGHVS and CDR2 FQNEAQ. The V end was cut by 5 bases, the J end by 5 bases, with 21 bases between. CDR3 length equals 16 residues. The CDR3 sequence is CASSPRILGGEETQYF. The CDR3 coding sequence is TGTGCCAGCAGCCCTCGGATTTTGGGGGGTGAGGAGACCCAGTACTTC.

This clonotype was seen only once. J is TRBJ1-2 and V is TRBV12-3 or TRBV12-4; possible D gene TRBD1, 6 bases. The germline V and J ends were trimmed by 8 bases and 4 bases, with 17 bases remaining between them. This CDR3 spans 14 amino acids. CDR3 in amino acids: CASYPSGGGYGYTF. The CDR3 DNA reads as TGTGCCAGCTATCCCTCCGGGGGCGGCTATGGCTACACCTTC.

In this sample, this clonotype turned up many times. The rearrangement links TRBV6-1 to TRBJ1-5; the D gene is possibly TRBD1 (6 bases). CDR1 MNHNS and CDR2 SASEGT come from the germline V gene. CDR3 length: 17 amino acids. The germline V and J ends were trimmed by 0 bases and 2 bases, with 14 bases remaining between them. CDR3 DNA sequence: TGTGCCAGCAGTGAAGCGCTGCCAGGGGCGGGCAATCAGCCCCAGCATTTT. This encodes CASSEALPGAGNQPQHF.

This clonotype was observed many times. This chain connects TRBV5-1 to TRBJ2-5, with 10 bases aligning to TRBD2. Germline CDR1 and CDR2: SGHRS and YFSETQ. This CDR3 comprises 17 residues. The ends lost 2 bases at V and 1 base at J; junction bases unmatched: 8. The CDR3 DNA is TGCGCCAGCAGCTTAGGGCTAGCGGGAGTTGCCCAAGAGACCCAGTACTTC. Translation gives CASSLGLAGVAQETQYF.

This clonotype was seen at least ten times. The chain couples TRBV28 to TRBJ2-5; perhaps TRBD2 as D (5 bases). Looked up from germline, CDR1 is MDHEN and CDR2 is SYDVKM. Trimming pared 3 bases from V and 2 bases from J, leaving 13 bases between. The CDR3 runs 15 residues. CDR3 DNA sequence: TGTGCCAGCAGTTTGGAGCTGGGCGGGCAAGAGACCCAGTACTTC. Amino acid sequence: CASSLELGGQETQYF.

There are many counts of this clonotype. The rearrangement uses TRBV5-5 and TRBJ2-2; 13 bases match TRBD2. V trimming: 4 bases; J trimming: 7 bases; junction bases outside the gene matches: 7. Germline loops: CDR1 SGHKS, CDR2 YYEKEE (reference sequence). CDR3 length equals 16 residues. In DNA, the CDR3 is TGTGCCAGCAGCACCTGGACTAGCGGGAGCGGCGGGGAGCTGTTTTTT. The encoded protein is CASSTWTSGSGGELFF.

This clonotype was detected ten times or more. CDR3 loop: CASHSGRVNEQYF. The CDR3, as DNA: TGTGCCAGTCATAGCGGGAGGGTAAACGAGCAGTACTTC. V gene TRBV12-3 or TRBV12-4 combines with J gene TRBJ2-7; 11 bases are a match to TRBD2. This CDR3 is 13 amino acids long. Trimming at V came to 9 bases and at J to 5 bases, leaving 6 bases not matched to a gene.

The CDR3 region is CASSLGTLETQYF. CDR3 bases: TGCGCCAGCAGCCTAGGGACTTTGGAGACCCAGTACTTC. This chain uses TRBV4-1 with TRBJ2-5; perhaps TRBD2 as D (6 bases). This CDR3 has 13 residues. Trimming removed 4 bases at V and 5 bases at J, with 11 bases between. CDR1 is MGHRA, CDR2 YSYEKL, per germline.